Presented here are 14 T cell receptor beta chains from one specimen sequenced in a study of blood T cell repertoires in COVID-19. The assay was immunoSEQ multiplex PCR, and TCRdb's table has in-frame clones only and misses some. The sample gives more than 300,000 clones, more than 85% of which show up once; 3.9% is in the top ten. Sequencing was carried out using PBMCs or T cells enriched from blood (not recorded which). The receptors were gathered from a woman aged 30 to 39 who had been exposed to COVID-19.

J is TRBJ2-1 and V is TRBV24-1, with 8 bases matching TRBD1. V shed 7 bases and J 5 bases; nucleotides not matched to a gene: 3. This CDR3 has 13 amino acids. Germline loops: CDR1 KGHDR, CDR2 SFDVKD. CDR3 DNA sequence: TGTGCCACCAGGGACAGGGTTGACAATGAGCAGTTCTTC. It translates to CATRDRVDNEQFF.

The chain employs TRBV9 and TRBJ1-5; 9 nucleotides line up with TRBD1. CDR3 length equals 15 residues. V was pared by 4 bases and J by 0 bases, with 2 bases of the junction left unmatched. CDR1 and CDR2 from the germline V gene are SGDLS and YYNGEE. CDR3 sequence: CASSRGQGSNQPQHF. For the CDR3, the DNA is TGTGCCAGCAGCAGGGGACAGGGTAGCAATCAGCCCCAGCATTTT.

J is TRBJ1-2 and V is TRBV24-1, with 9 bases identical to TRBD1. Trimming removed 4 bases from V and 9 bases from J; junction bases left unmatched: 11. Germline-derived CDR1 and CDR2 are KGHDR and SFDVKD. The CDR3 has 15 amino acids. The CDR3 is CATSEGTGTGFRYTF. CDR3 coding DNA: TGTGCCACCAGTGAGGGGACCGGGACAGGGTTCCGCTACACCTTC.

This CDR3 is CASSQDRNRIYGYTF. CDR3 coding DNA: TGCGCCAGCAGCCAAGATAGGAACAGGATCTATGGCTACACCTTC. The V and J genes are TRBV4-1 and TRBJ1-2; TRBD1 is a possible D gene (5 bases). Germline loops: CDR1 MGHRA, CDR2 YSYEKL. V was trimmed by 0 bases and J by 4 bases, leaving 12 bases between them. The CDR3 has 15 amino acids.

This clone was counted a few times. This chain connects TRBV19 to TRBJ2-2, with D hard to call. Looked up from germline, CDR1 is LNHDA and CDR2 is SQIVND (reference sequence). V gave up 5 bases and J gave up 6 bases, with 7 bases separating them. CDR3 size: 12 residues. CDR3 nucleotides: TGTGCCAGTAGTGAACGAGCCGGGGAGCTGTTTTTT. Protein sequence: CASSERAGELFF.

Notes on this clone: Sequence at one end of the junction differs from germline and may be a read error. CDR3 region: CSVEEQVWSGYTF. The CDR3 DNA reads TGCAGCGTCGAAGAACAGGTTTGGAGTGGCTACACCTTC. The V and J genes are TRBV29-1 and TRBJ1-2; D possibly corresponds to TRBD1 (5 bases). From germline, CDR1 is SQVTM and CDR2 ANQGSEA. The CDR3 contains 13 residues.

The chain couples TRBV12-3 or TRBV12-4 to TRBJ2-2; D is undetermined. This CDR3 is built from 13 residues. V was trimmed by 6 bases and J by 4 bases, leaving 9 bases between them. CDR3 coding DNA: TGTGCCAGCAGCCTCCGGTCCACCGGGGAGCTGTTTTTT. Protein: CASSLRSTGELFF.

In this sample, this clone turned up once. V usage is TRBV4-2 and J usage is TRBJ2-7; TRBD2 might be the D (5 bases). The germline V gene encodes CDR1 LGHNA and CDR2 YNFKEQ. Between the trimmed V and J ends, which lost 4 bases and 5 bases, there was a span of 12 bases. This CDR3 is built from 13 residues. As DNA, the CDR3 is TGTGCCAGCAGCCGAGGACCCGGGGACGAGCAGTACTTC. Translation: CASSRGPGDEQYF.

The rearrangement joins TRBV7-2 to TRBJ2-5; 7 positions agree with TRBD1. CDR3 length equals 15 residues. The V segment lost 2 bases and the J segment 5 bases; nucleotides outside the gene matches: 8. Germline CDR1 is SGHTA and CDR2 is FQGNSA. CDR3 sequence: CASSLTLRGWETQYF. The CDR3 DNA reads TGTGCCAGCAGCTTAACCCTCAGGGGGTGGGAGACCCAGTACTTC.

CDR3 sequence reads: CASRLPGGNEQFF. CDR3 DNA sequence: TGTGCCAGCAGATTACCGGGGGGCAATGAGCAGTTCTTC. This chain connects TRBV7-2 to TRBJ2-1, with 7 bases aligning to TRBD2. CDR3 size: 13 residues. Trimming cost V 6 bases and J 6 bases; bases outside gene matches: 5. Germline CDR1 and CDR2: SGHTA and FQGNSA.

This clone has only one observation. This chain links TRBV29-1 with TRBJ1-2, with D tentatively TRBD1 (6 bases). The CDR3 spans 14 residues. Trimming took 5 bases from V and 4 from J, leaving 17 bases between them. Germline loops: CDR1 SQVTM, CDR2 ANQGSEA. The CDR3: CSVPERQVAYGYTF. In nucleotides, the CDR3 is TGCAGCGTTCCCGAGAGACAGGTCGCCTATGGCTACACCTTC.

The chain links TRBV19 to TRBJ2-7; TRBD2 matches 11 bases. The CDR3 spans 15 residues. CDR1 and CDR2 (germline): LNHDA, SQIVND (reference sequence). V shed 6 bases, J shed 2 bases, and the junction held 6 bases outside the gene matches. CDR3 sequence (DNA): TGTGCCAGTAGCTTACTAGCGGGGGTCCCCTACGAGCAGTACTTC. Its translation: CASSLLAGVPYEQYF. Based on the CDR3 plus reference TRBV19 and TRBJ2-7, the full variable domain is DGGITQSPKYLFRKEGQNVTLSCEQNLNHDAMYWYRQDPGQGLRLIYYSQIVNDFQKGDIAEGYSVSREKKESFPLTVTSAQKNPTAFYLCASSLLAGVPYEQYFGPGTRLTVT.

V usage is TRBV27 and J usage is TRBJ2-2; D is undetermined. This CDR3 region has 14 residues. V shed 5 bases and J shed 6 bases, with 13 bases lying between them. CDR1 is MNHEY, CDR2 SMNVEV, per germline (reference sequence). The CDR3 sequence: CASSPTSEAGELFF. The CDR3 DNA follows: TGTGCCAGCAGTCCCACATCAGAAGCCGGGGAGCTGTTTTTT.

The V call is TRBV4-2, the J call TRBJ1-6; no definite D call. The V gene lost 1 base and the J gene lost 7 bases, with 11 bases spanning the gap. Germline values: CDR1 LGHNA, CDR2 YNFKEQ. The CDR3 totals 15 residues. The CDR3 DNA follows: TGTGCCAGCAGCCAAGGACATGGCGGGAATTCACCCCTCCACTTT. This gives the protein CASSQGHGGNSPLHF.